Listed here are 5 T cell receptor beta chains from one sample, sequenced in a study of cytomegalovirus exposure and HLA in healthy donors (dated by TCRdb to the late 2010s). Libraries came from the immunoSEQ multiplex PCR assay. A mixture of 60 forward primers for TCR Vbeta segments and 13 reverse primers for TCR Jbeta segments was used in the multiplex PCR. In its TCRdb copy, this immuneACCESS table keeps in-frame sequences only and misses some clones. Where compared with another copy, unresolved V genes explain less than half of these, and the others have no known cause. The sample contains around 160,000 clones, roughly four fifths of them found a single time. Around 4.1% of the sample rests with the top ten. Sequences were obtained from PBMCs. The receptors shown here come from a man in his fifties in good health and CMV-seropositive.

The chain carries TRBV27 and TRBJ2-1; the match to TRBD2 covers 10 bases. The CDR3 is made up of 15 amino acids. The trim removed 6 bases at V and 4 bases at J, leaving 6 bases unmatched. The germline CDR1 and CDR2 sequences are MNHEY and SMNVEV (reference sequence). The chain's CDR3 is CASSLMTSGYNEQFF. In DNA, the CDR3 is TGTGCCAGCAGCCTCATGACTAGCGGGTACAATGAGCAGTTCTTC.

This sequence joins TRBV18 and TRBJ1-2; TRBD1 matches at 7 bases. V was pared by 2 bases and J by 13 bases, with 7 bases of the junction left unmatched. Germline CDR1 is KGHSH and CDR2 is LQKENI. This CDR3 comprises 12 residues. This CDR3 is CASSPADRVGTF. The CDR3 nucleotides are TGTGCCAGCTCACCAGCCGACAGGGTGGGCACCTTC.

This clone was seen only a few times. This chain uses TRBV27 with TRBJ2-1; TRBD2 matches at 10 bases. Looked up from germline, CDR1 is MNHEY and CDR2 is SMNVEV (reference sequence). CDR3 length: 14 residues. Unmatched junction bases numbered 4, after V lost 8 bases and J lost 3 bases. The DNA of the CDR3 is TGTGCCAGCCAGCGGGAGGGCCGCTACAATGAGCAGTTCTTC. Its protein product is CASQREGRYNEQFF.

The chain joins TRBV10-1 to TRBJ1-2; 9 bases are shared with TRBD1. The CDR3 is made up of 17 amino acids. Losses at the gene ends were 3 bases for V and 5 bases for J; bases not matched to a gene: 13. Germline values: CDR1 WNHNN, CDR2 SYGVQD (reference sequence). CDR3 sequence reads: CASSEGSWDRDFYGYTF. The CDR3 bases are TGCGCCAGCAGTGAAGGGTCCTGGGACAGGGATTTTTATGGCTACACCTTC.

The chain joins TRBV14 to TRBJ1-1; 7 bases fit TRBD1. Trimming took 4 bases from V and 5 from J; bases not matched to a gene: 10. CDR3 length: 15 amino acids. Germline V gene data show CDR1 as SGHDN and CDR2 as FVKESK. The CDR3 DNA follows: TGTGCCAGCAGCCCCTTACAGGGGATTGGGACTGAAGCTTTCTTT. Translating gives CASSPLQGIGTEAFF.